This T cell receptor (beta chain) was sequenced in a study of T cell responses to AZD1222 COVID-19 vaccine. The data were produced by immunoSEQ multiplex PCR, yet TCRdb's version contains in-frame clones alone and is incomplete. This sample has some 130,000 clones; 70% to 90% occur once, and the top ten carry more than 7.5%. V was clipped by 3 bases and J by 4 bases, with 10 bases between them. CDR1 and CDR2 from the germline V gene are SNHLY and FYNNEI. This CDR3 spans 14 amino acids. J is TRBJ2-1 and V is TRBV2; D might be TRBD1 or TRBD2, each matching 5 bases. Specimen: peripheral blood, collected on day 0 of AZD1222 vaccination. The TCR sequence derives from an adult in good health. The CDR3 DNA follows: TGTGCCAGCAGTGAGATGGGACGGTACAATGAGCAGTTCTTC. Translated, it gives CASSEMGRYNEQFF. Based on the CDR3 plus reference TRBV2 and TRBJ2-1, the full variable domain is EPEVTQTPSHQVTQMGQEVILRCVPISNHLYFYWYRQILGQKVEFLVSFYNNEISEKSEIFDDQFSVERPDGSNFTLKIRSTKLEDSAMYFCASSEMGRYNEQFFGPGTRLTVL.